What follows are 4 T cell receptor beta chains derived from one specimen sequenced in a study of neurological immune-mediated disorders. From the 5' RACE reads, TCRdb called clonotypes with MiXCR, one entry per CDR3 protein. The sample yields roughly 25,000 distinct CDR3 sequences, around 2.5% seen once. Material for sequencing was PBMCs. Source of these receptors: a woman aged 50 to 65 with multiple sclerosis.

This clonotype was recorded many times. The rearrangement joins TRBV7-3 to TRBJ2-6; D is possibly TRBD1 (6 bases). Germline lookup yields CDR1 SGHTA and CDR2 FQGTGA. The CDR3 loop spans 14 amino acids. V dropped 4 bases and J dropped 4 bases, with 8 bases sitting between them. CDR3 sequence: CASSSQGGANVLTF. DNA for the CDR3: TGTGCCAGCAGCTCCCAGGGGGGGGCCAACGTCCTGACTTTC.

This clonotype was recorded at least ten times. The gene calls are TRBV3-1 and TRBJ2-3; TRBD2 agrees at 10 bases. The J segment lost 0 bases and the V segment lost 3 bases, leaving 0 bases of the junction unmatched. The germline V gene has CDR1 LGHDT and CDR2 YNNKEL (reference sequence). This CDR3 spans 15 amino acids. The CDR3 DNA sequence: TGTGCCAGCAGCCAGACTAGCGGGAGCACAGATACGCAGTATTTT. This encodes CASSQTSGSTDTQYF.

At least ten counts were recorded for this clonotype. This rearrangement joins TRBV5-1 to TRBJ1-6; no firm D call. The CDR3 loop spans 12 amino acids. V was clipped by 2 bases and J by 7 bases, with 4 bases between them. Germline V gene lookup returns CDR1 SGHRS and CDR2 YFSETQ. The CDR3 nucleotides read TGCGCCAGCAGCTTTGAAAATTCACCCCTCCACTTT. Translation gives CASSFENSPLHF.

In this sample, this clonotype turned up many times. The J gene is TRBJ2-7, the V gene TRBV27; D possibly matches TRBD1 or TRBD2 (5 bases each). The germline V gene encodes CDR1 MNHEY and CDR2 SMNVEV (reference sequence). Trimming pared 6 bases from V and 2 bases from J, leaving 14 bases between. The CDR3 is 14 residues long. Written as DNA, the CDR3 is TGTGCCAGCAGCTCGGGACCCCTACCCTACGAGCAGTACTTC. Protein product: CASSSGPLPYEQYF.